The 27 T cell receptor beta chains listed next were all sequenced from one sample in a study of CD8+ T cells in alopecia areata. Investigators isolated RNA and reverse transcribed it into cDNA to act as the sequencing template. Clones were read by immunoSEQ multiplex PCR, and TCRdb kept only the in-frame ones, dropping some. The repertoire consists of roughly 98,000 clones, with around 60% occurring once and the leading ten covering roughly a sixth. Described treatment: oral pan-JAK inhibitor, 5-10 mg twice daily. The specimen comprised CD8+ T cells sorted from blood, sampled at week 4, from a patient treated with tofacitinib. Source of these receptors: a human donor with alopecia areata.

On this clone itself: At one end the junction does not follow the germline gene, possibly because of a read error. The sample has other DNA sequences that encode this CDR3 too. V is TRBV29-1 and J is TRBJ1-2; weak D call: TRBD1 (5 bases). The germline V gene has CDR1 SQVTM and CDR2 ANQGSEA. The CDR3 extends over 15 amino acids. CDR3 bases: TGCAGCGTTGAAGGGGGCGTAGATACTAACTACGGCTACACCTTC. Amino acid sequence: CSVEGGVDTNYGYTF.

Notes on this clone: A far more abundant clone sits one base away, making this likely a read error. CDR3: CASSLGGDEQFF. DNA for the CDR3: TGTGCCAGCAGTTTAGGGGGGGATGAGCAGTTCTTC. This chain links TRBV27 with TRBJ2-1; 7 nucleotides agree with TRBD2. V was pared by 2 bases and J by 8 bases, with 0 bases of the junction left unmatched. This CDR3 is built from 12 residues. Germline CDR1 MNHEY, CDR2 SMNVEV (reference sequence).

This clone was picked up a small number of times. The chain couples TRBV27 to TRBJ2-7; the match to TRBD2 covers 8 bases. This CDR3 has 14 residues. Looked up from germline, CDR1 is MNHEY and CDR2 is SMNVEV (reference sequence). The junction had 4 bases not matched to a gene; V was cut back by 4 bases and J by 2 bases. The CDR3 region has the DNA TGTGCCAGCAGTTGGGGGACTAGTCCCTACGAGCAGTACTTC. It codes for CASSWGTSPYEQYF.

This chain connects TRBV27 to TRBJ2-5, with D tentatively TRBD2 (5 bases). In germline, CDR1 is MNHEY, CDR2 SMNVEV (reference sequence). This CDR3 region has 15 residues. The V gene lost 1 base and the J gene lost 1 base, with 10 bases spanning the gap. CDR3 nucleotides: TGTGCCAGCAGTTTATTCCCTAGCAGCCAAGAGACCCAGTACTTC. Its translation is CASSLFPSSQETQYF.

V gene TRBV5-4 combines with J gene TRBJ2-7; the D is unclear. Per germline, CDR1 SGHNT and CDR2 YYREEE (reference sequence). The germline V and J ends were trimmed by 1 base and 0 bases, with 8 bases remaining between them. The CDR3 is 14 amino acids. The CDR3 sequence: CASSLSPYSYEQYF. Written as DNA, the CDR3 is TGTGCCAGCAGCTTGTCGCCCTACTCCTACGAGCAGTACTTC. Full variable domain (rest looked up from reference TRBV5-4 and TRBJ2-7): ETGVTQSPTHLIKTRGQQVTLRCSSQSGHNTVSWYQQALGQGPQFIFQYYREEENGRGNFPPRFSGLQFPNYSSELNVNALELDDSALYLCASSLSPYSYEQYFGPGTRLTVT.

The sample holds one count of this clone. Here the CDR3 reads CASTWGHEQYF. CDR3 coding DNA: TGTGCCAGCACCTGGGGGCACGAGCAGTACTTC. The V gene is TRBV27, the J gene TRBJ2-7, with a weak D call TRBD1 (6 bases). This CDR3 is built from 11 residues. V shed 7 bases and J shed 5 bases, with 9 bases lying between them. Germline V lookup: CDR1 MNHEY, CDR2 SMNVEV (reference sequence).

The V call is TRBV27, the J call TRBJ1-5; D is uncertain. The CDR3 is made up of 15 amino acids. Germline assignment: CDR1 MNHEY and CDR2 SMNVEV (reference sequence). Between the trimmed V and J ends, which lost 6 bases and 3 bases, there was a span of 15 bases. The CDR3, as DNA: TGTGCCAGCAGCCCAAGCCCCAGGCACAATCAGCCCCAGCATTTT. Its translation: CASSPSPRHNQPQHF.

The chain employs TRBV10-3 and TRBJ2-1; 7 positions agree with TRBD2. The CDR3 has 18 amino acids. V lost 3 bases, J lost 8 bases, and 19 bases stayed unmatched. CDR1 is ENHRY, CDR2 SYGVKD, per germline. The CDR3 sequence is CAISDPEAGASTGDEQFF. In nucleotides, the CDR3 is TGTGCCATCAGTGACCCGGAGGCGGGAGCCTCGACCGGGGATGAGCAGTTCTTC.

The chain has TRBV5-1 and TRBJ1-1; D is unclear. V lost 2 bases and J lost 0, with 2 bases in between. This CDR3 region has 12 residues. In germline, CDR1 is SGHRS, CDR2 YFSETQ. The CDR3 reads CASSFMNTEAFF. DNA of the CDR3: TGCGCCAGCAGCTTCATGAACACTGAAGCTTTCTTT.

This clone has a single count. The chain is built from TRBV5-1 and TRBJ2-5, with D possibly TRBD1 on 6 matching bases. Germline CDR1 and CDR2: SGHRS and YFSETQ. This CDR3 is built from 15 residues. V lost 0 bases and J 4 bases, leaving 13 bases between the germline ends. CDR3 nucleotides: TGCGCCAGCAGCTTGGGGGGGCGAATGCGAGAGACCCAGTACTTC. Its translation: CASSLGGRMRETQYF.

This chain joins TRBV6-1 and TRBJ1-1; perhaps TRBD1 as D (5 bases). V gave up 0 bases and J gave up 11 bases, with 16 bases separating them. CDR1 and CDR2 (germline): MNHNS, SASEGT. The CDR3 spans 14 residues. CDR3 bases: TGTGCCAGCAGTGAAGCGAGCGCAGGGCGTGAGGCTTTCTTT. It translates to CASSEASAGREAFF.

In nucleotides, the CDR3 is TGCAGCGTTGAGGATCGGGGCCCCTATACCTACGAGCAGTACTTC. This gives the protein CSVEDRGPYTYEQYF. J is TRBJ2-7 and V is TRBV29-1; D assignment may be TRBD1 or TRBD2 (5 bases each). Germline V gene lookup returns CDR1 SQVTM and CDR2 ANQGSEA. The CDR3 spans 15 residues. Trimming took off 3 bases at V and 2 bases at J, with 17 bases between the two ends.

This chain connects TRBV30 to TRBJ2-7, with a possible D match to TRBD1 (5 bases). Germline V CDR1 and CDR2: GTSNPN, SVGIG (reference sequence). V was shortened by 4 bases and J by 0 bases, with 13 bases between the two germline ends. The CDR3 totals 14 residues. The CDR3 reads CAWTKGAVSYEQYF. The DNA of the CDR3 is TGTGCCTGGACCAAAGGGGCAGTCTCCTACGAGCAGTACTTC.

This chain connects TRBV30 to TRBJ1-1, with 10 bases aligning to TRBD1. This CDR3 is built from 13 residues. V trimming: 3 bases; J trimming: 5 bases; junction bases outside the gene matches: 3. Germline lookup yields CDR1 GTSNPN and CDR2 SVGIG (reference sequence). Here the CDR3 DNA reads TGTGCCTGGAGGGACAGGGGGTATACTGAAGCTTTCTTT. Protein: CAWRDRGYTEAFF.

This clone was detected only a few times. The chain recombines TRBV4-1 with TRBJ2-1; the match to TRBD1 covers 10 bases. Germline CDR1 reads MGHRA; CDR2 reads YSYEKL. V shed 4 bases and J 7 bases; nucleotides not matched to a gene: 10. This CDR3 comprises 16 residues. Here the CDR3 reads CASSLGTGALGNEQFF. The CDR3 nucleotides are TGCGCCAGCAGCCTCGGGACAGGGGCGCTTGGGAATGAGCAGTTCTTC.

This chain uses TRBV28 with TRBJ2-3; 7 bases map to TRBD2. In germline, CDR1 is MDHEN, CDR2 SYDVKM. Trimming at V came to 6 bases and at J to 4 bases, leaving 1 base not matched to a gene. This CDR3 region has 12 residues. The CDR3 nucleotides read TGTGCCAGCAGAACTAGCGCAGATACGCAGTATTTT. Encoded protein: CASRTSADTQYF.

This chain joins TRBV6-5 and TRBJ1-2; TRBD1 matches 8 bases. The germline CDR1 and CDR2 sequences are MNHEY and SVGAGI. This CDR3 has 15 amino acids. J was trimmed by 5 bases and V by 5 bases; bases with no gene match: 10. For the CDR3, the DNA is TGTGCCAGCAGTCTTGAGACAGGGGATAGGTATGGCTACACCTTC. Its translation is CASSLETGDRYGYTF.

This chain joins TRBV5-6 and TRBJ2-3; D unclear. The CDR3 contains 16 residues. Germline-derived CDR1 and CDR2 are SGHDT and YYEEEE. V shed 1 base and J shed 1 base, with 13 bases lying between them. The CDR3 bases are TGTGCCAGCAGCTTGTTCTCCAGCGTGGGCACAGATACGCAGTATTTT. Residues: CASSLFSSVGTDTQYF.

The chain uses TRBV29-1 and TRBJ2-2; D uncertain. The CDR3 sequence is 13 residues long. V lost 5 bases and J lost 1, with 8 bases in between. The germline V gene has CDR1 SQVTM and CDR2 ANQGSEA. The CDR3 is CSVKTVNTGELFF. The CDR3 DNA is TGCAGCGTTAAGACGGTGAACACCGGGGAGCTGTTTTTT.

This chain uses TRBV15 with TRBJ2-3; TRBD2 might be the D (5 bases). CDR1 is LNHNV, CDR2 YYDKDF, per germline (reference sequence). There are 16 residues in the CDR3. Deletions cut 2 bases from V and 1 base from J, with 13 bases between. The DNA for the CDR3 is TGTGCCACCAGCAGACTCCGGGGTATTGGCACAGATACGCAGTATTTT. Translation: CATSRLRGIGTDTQYF.

CDR3 amino acids: CASSLSTLTPGDYEQYF. The DNA for the CDR3 is TGTGCCAGCAGTTTATCGACACTGACTCCTGGTGACTACGAGCAGTACTTC. The chain is built from TRBV28 and TRBJ2-7; D ambiguous. Germline assignment: CDR1 MDHEN and CDR2 SYDVKM. The CDR3 spans 17 residues. Deletions cut 1 base from V and 3 bases from J, with 19 bases between.

V is TRBV6-4 and J is TRBJ2-3, with TRBD1 identical over 10 bases. Germline V gives CDR1 MRHNA, CDR2 SNTAGT. The CDR3 is 15 amino acids. Losses at the gene ends were 5 bases for V and 3 bases for J; bases not matched to a gene: 5. The CDR3 nucleotides are TGTGCCAGCAGTCCCGGGACAGGGGATACAGATACGCAGTATTTT. Translated: CASSPGTGDTDTQYF.

This chain connects TRBV5-1 to TRBJ1-1; D is unclear. Trimming cost V 4 bases and J 0 bases, with 13 bases left between them. Germline loops: CDR1 SGHRS, CDR2 YFSETQ. This CDR3 has 15 residues. The CDR3 spells CASSPQMTVNTEAFF. CDR3 sequence (DNA): TGCGCCAGCAGCCCACAGATGACCGTGAACACTGAAGCTTTCTTT.

This clone was detected only a few times. This sequence joins TRBV7-2 and TRBJ2-7; D not resolved. Trimming pared 1 base from V and 5 bases from J, leaving 3 bases between. Germline values: CDR1 SGHTA, CDR2 FQGNSA. The CDR3 loop spans 11 amino acids. DNA of the CDR3: TGTGCCAGCAGCTTAGGTGACGAGCAGTACTTC. Translation: CASSLGDEQYF.

V gene TRBV4-1 combines with J gene TRBJ2-1; D is unclear. The CDR3 sequence is 13 residues long. The germline gives CDR1 MGHRA, CDR2 YSYEKL. Trimming pared 3 bases from V and 8 bases from J, leaving 11 bases between. This CDR3 is CASSQKGTDEQFF. CDR3 sequence (DNA): TGCGCCAGCAGCCAGAAGGGTACCGATGAGCAGTTCTTC.

CDR3 region: CASSLVLPGLASGEQFF. The CDR3, as DNA: TGTGCCAGCAGCTTAGTTCTTCCGGGACTAGCGAGTGGTGAGCAGTTCTTC. The chain has TRBV7-9 and TRBJ2-1, with TRBD2 identical over 10 bases. Per the germline V gene, CDR1 is SEHNR and CDR2 is FQNEAQ (reference sequence). This CDR3 comprises 17 residues. The J segment lost 9 bases and the V segment lost 1 base, leaving 12 bases of the junction unmatched.

This clone was detected once. The V and J genes are TRBV7-9 and TRBJ2-1; 14 nucleotides line up with TRBD2. With 5 bases clipped from V and 9 bases from J, the junction kept 9 bases outside the gene matches. The CDR3 is made up of 16 amino acids. CDR1 is SEHNR, CDR2 FQNEAQ, per germline (reference sequence). The CDR3 region is CASSPPTSGGGGEQFF. The CDR3 coding sequence is TGTGCCAGCAGCCCCCCGACTAGCGGGGGGGGTGGTGAGCAGTTCTTC.